This passage covers 14 T cell receptor beta chains from one sample sequenced in a study of T cells in Graves' hyperthyroidism and ophthalmopathy. Using RNA transcripts as the source, TCR beta CDR3 regions were amplified. RT-PCR in the first round (using the HTBI primer set) targeted the TCR CDR3. TCRdb reprocessed the multiplex PCR reads via MiXCR and lists one record per CDR3 protein. The sample records about 360,000 distinct CDR3 sequences, about 12% being singletons. The sequencing sample was made of blood. These receptors were taken from a woman between 18 and 29 years old with Graves' hyperthyroidism.

This clonotype was detected only a few times. The gene calls are TRBV28 and TRBJ1-1; 9 bases are a match to TRBD1. This CDR3 contains 16 residues. V lost 11 bases to trimming and J lost 0 bases; unmatched junction nucleotides: 13. The germline V gene has CDR1 MDHEN and CDR2 SYDVKM. The CDR3 loop reads CAGLGGTGRLNTEAFF. CDR3 DNA sequence: TGTGCCGGCCTTGGAGGGACAGGGAGACTGAACACTGAAGCTTTCTTT.

The gene calls are TRBV4-3 and TRBJ2-7; 8 nucleotides agree with TRBD2. The CDR3 length is 15 residues. The germline gives CDR1 LGHNA, CDR2 YSLEER. J was trimmed by 4 bases and V by 1 base; bases with no gene match: 6. CDR3 in DNA: TGCGCCAGCAGCCAAGCAGCGGGAGAGGGGTACGAGCAGTACTTC. It codes for CASSQAAGEGYEQYF.

This clonotype was seen at least ten times. The genes are TRBV12-3 or TRBV12-4 and TRBJ1-1, with 7 bases matching TRBD1. V was clipped by 5 bases and J by 4 bases; unmatched bases: 4. CDR3 length: 13 residues. CDR3 in amino acids: CASSETGVTEAFF. CDR3 coding DNA: TGTGCCAGCAGTGAAACAGGGGTCACTGAAGCTTTCTTT.

This clonotype was counted between two and nine times. The chain uses TRBV6-2 or TRBV6-3 and TRBJ1-1; D is undetermined. Germline V gene lookup returns CDR1 MNHEY and CDR2 SVGEGT. CDR3 size: 17 residues. Trimming pared 2 bases from V and 0 bases from J, leaving 16 bases between. CDR3 coding DNA: TGTGCCAGCAGTTACGCCCCTCATTTCTACATGAACACTGAAGCTTTCTTT. Residues: CASSYAPHFYMNTEAFF.

This chain joins TRBV2 and TRBJ1-1, with 7 positions matching TRBD1. This CDR3 region has 13 residues. Germline values: CDR1 SNHLY, CDR2 FYNNEI. V lost 4 bases and J lost 5; bases outside the gene matches: 4. Here the CDR3 reads CASSAPGGTEAFF. DNA for the CDR3: TGTGCCAGCAGTGCGCCAGGGGGGACTGAAGCTTTCTTT.

In this sample, this clonotype turned up many times. The rearrangement joins TRBV20-1 to TRBJ2-3, with D hard to call. Germline CDR1 and CDR2: DFQATT and SNEGSKA (reference sequence). The CDR3 is made up of 16 amino acids. Deletions cut 5 bases from V and 4 bases from J, with 22 bases between. CDR3 region: CSAPTEQLTFSDTQYF. The CDR3 nucleotides are TGCAGTGCTCCTACTGAGCAGCTCACCTTTTCAGATACGCAGTATTTT.

This clonotype came up many times. The chain employs TRBV5-1 and TRBJ2-2; D is undetermined. Germline V gene lookup returns CDR1 SGHRS and CDR2 YFSETQ. The CDR3 is 14 residues long. Trimming removed 9 bases from V and 0 bases from J, with 12 bases in between. This chain's CDR3 is CATRTSPNTGELFF. CDR3 sequence (DNA): TGCGCCACGCGGACCTCTCCGAACACCGGGGAGCTGTTTTTT. The entire variable domain, with the rest obtained from reference TRBV5-1 and TRBJ2-2, is as follows: KAGVTQTPRYLIKTRGQQVTLSCSPISGHRSVSWYQQTPGQGLQFLFEYFSETQRNKGNFPGRFSGRQFSNSRSEMNVSTLELGDSALYLCATRTSPNTGELFFGEGSRLTVL.

With regard to this clonotype: Just one base apart from a much larger clone, this may be a read error. The gene calls are TRBV7-2 and TRBJ1-5; D perhaps matches TRBD1 (5 bases). The CDR3 loop spans 21 amino acids. Germline V gene lookup returns CDR1 SGHTA and CDR2 FQGNSA. This chain's CDR3 is CVSSFRSQTLRVCPLNQPQHF. DNA of the CDR3: TGTGTCAGCAGCTTCCGATCCCAGACGCTCAGGGTTTGTCCCCTAAATCAGCCCCAGCATTTT.

In its sample, this clonotype was seen many times. This rearrangement joins TRBV28 to TRBJ2-3; TRBD1 or TRBD2 may be the D gene (5 bases each). Germline CDR1 reads MDHEN; CDR2 reads SYDVKM. V was pared by 5 bases and J by 2 bases, with 14 bases between. CDR3 length: 15 residues. The CDR3 DNA reads TGTGCCAGCAGTGGGGGTGACTATTTCACAGATACGCAGTATTTT. Protein: CASSGGDYFTDTQYF.

This clonotype showed up many times. This chain uses TRBV20-1 with TRBJ2-7; 10 nucleotides agree with TRBD2. CDR3 length equals 14 residues. CDR1 and CDR2 from the germline V gene are DFQATT and SNEGSKA (reference sequence). V trimming: 2 bases; J trimming: 2 bases; junction bases outside the gene matches: 3. CDR3 sequence (DNA): TGCAGTGCTAGACCTAGCGGGAGCACCTACGAGCAGTACTTC. It encodes CSARPSGSTYEQYF.

This clonotype was found many times. V gene TRBV28 combines with J gene TRBJ1-1; D may be TRBD1 (6 bases). The CDR3 length is 14 residues. The germline V gene encodes CDR1 MDHEN and CDR2 SYDVKM. V lost 5 bases to trimming and J lost 6 bases, with 16 bases between them. CDR3 nucleotides: TGTGCCAGCAGTAGAACAGGGAGAAGGGCTGAAGCTTTCTTT. It encodes CASSRTGRRAEAFF.

This clonotype was recorded many times. Written as DNA, the CDR3 is TGTGCCAGCAGCTCGAGTCCGAACACCGGGGAGCTGTTTTTT. Translation gives CASSSSPNTGELFF. This chain joins TRBV7-9 and TRBJ2-2; unclear D gene. With 4 bases removed from V and 0 bases from J, the gap between germline ends came to 6 bases. This CDR3 is built from 14 residues. Germline loops: CDR1 SEHNR, CDR2 FQNEAQ (reference sequence).

Comment on this clonotype: One base away lies a much larger clone, so this may be a sequencing read error. The chain has TRBV5-1 and TRBJ2-3; D remains ambiguous. The germline gives CDR1 SGHRS, CDR2 YFSETQ. The CDR3 sequence is 14 residues long. This CDR3 is CSSSLSPVPDTQYF. The CDR3 DNA is TGCTCCAGCAGCTTGTCGCCCGTTCCAGATACGCAGTATTTT.

The table lists this clonotype with many counts. The rearrangement links TRBV5-1 to TRBJ1-2; 7 bases are a match to TRBD1. Germline-derived CDR1 and CDR2 are SGHRS and YFSETQ. V was clipped by 0 bases and J by 0 bases; unmatched bases: 5. The CDR3 sequence is 16 residues long. The CDR3, as DNA: TGCGCCAGCAGCTTGGGCCGGGACAGAGCTAACTATGGCTACACCTTC. Translation gives CASSLGRDRANYGYTF.